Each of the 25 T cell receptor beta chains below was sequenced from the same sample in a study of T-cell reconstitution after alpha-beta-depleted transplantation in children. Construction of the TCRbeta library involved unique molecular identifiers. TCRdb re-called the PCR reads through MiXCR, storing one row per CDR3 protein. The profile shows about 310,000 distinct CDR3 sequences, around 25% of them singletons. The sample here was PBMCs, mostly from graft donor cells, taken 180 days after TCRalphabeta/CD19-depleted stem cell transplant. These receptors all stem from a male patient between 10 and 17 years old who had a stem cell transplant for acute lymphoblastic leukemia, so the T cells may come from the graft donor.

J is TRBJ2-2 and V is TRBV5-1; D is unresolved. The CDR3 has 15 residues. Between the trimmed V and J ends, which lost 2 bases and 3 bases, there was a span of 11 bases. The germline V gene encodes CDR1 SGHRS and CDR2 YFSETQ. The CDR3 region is CASSLSVLDTGELFF. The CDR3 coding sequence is TGCGCCAGCAGCTTAAGCGTACTGGACACCGGGGAGCTGTTTTTT.

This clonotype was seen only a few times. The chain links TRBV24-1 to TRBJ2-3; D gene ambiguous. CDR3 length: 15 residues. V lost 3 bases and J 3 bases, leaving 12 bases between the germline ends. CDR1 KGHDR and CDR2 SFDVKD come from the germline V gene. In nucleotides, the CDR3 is TGTGCCACCAGTGATCCACGTTTCGTAACAGATACGCAGTATTTT. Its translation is CATSDPRFVTDTQYF.

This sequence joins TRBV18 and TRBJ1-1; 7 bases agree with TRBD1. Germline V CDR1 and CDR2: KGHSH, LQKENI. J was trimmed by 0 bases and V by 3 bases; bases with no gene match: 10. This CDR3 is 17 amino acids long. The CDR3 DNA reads TGTGCCAGCTCACCTTACCCGGGACAGCATATGAACACTGAAGCTTTCTTT. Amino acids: CASSPYPGQHMNTEAFF.

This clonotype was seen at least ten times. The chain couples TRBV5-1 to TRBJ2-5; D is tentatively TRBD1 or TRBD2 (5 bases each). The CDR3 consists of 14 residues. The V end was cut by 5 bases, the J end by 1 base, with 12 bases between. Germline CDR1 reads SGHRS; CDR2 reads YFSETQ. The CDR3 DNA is TGCGCCAGCAGTCAAGGGACGGCCCAAGAGACCCAGTACTTC. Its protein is CASSQGTAQETQYF.

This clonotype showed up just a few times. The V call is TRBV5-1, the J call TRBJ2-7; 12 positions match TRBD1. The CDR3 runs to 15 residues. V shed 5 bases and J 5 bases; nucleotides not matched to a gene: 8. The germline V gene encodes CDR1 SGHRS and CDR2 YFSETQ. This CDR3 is CASRVTGTGGDEQYF. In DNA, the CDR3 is TGCGCCAGCAGGGTTACCGGGACAGGGGGCGACGAGCAGTACTTC.

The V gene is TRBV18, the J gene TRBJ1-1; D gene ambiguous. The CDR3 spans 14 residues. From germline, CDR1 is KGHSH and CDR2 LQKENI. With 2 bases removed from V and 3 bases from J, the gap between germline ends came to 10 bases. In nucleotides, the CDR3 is TGTGCCAGCTCACCAACATATGCCGACACTGAAGCTTTCTTT. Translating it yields CASSPTYADTEAFF.

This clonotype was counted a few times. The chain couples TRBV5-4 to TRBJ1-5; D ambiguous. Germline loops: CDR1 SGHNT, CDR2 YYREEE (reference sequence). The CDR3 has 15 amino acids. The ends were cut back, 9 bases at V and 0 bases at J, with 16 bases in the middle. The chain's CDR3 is CATRAELNSNQPQHF. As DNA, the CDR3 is TGTGCCACACGGGCCGAGCTTAATAGCAATCAGCCCCAGCATTTT.

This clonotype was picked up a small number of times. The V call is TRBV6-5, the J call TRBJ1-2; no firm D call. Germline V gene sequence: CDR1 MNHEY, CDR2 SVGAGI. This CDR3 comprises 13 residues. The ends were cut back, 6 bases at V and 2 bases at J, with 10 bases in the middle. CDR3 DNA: TGTGCCAGCAGACTCGGACGGAACTATGGCTACACCTTC. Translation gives CASRLGRNYGYTF.

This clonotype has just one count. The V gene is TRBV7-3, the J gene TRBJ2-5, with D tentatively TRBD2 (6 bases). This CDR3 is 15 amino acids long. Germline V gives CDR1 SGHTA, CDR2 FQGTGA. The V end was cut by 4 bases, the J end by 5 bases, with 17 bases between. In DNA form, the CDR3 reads TGTGCCAGCAGCTCAACCGGCGTCGGGGGTGAGACCCAGTACTTC. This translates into CASSSTGVGGETQYF.

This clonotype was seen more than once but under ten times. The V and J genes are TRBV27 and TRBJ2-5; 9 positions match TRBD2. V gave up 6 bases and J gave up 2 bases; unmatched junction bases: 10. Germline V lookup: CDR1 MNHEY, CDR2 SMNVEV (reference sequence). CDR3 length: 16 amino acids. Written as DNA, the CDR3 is TGTGCCAGCAGCCCTGAACTAGCGGGCTTTCAAGAGACCCAGTACTTC. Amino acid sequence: CASSPELAGFQETQYF.

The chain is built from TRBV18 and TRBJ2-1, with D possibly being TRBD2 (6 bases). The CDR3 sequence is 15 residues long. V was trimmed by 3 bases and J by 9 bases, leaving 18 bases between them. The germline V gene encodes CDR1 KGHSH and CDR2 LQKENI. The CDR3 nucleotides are TGTGCCAGCTCACCGGATATAGCGGTTAGGGGTGAGCAGTTCTTC. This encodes CASSPDIAVRGEQFF.

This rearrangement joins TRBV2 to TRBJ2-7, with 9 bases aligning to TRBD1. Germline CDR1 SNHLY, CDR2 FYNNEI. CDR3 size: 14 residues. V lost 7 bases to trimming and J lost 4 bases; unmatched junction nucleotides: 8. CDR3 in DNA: TGTGCCAGCATGCTAAACAGGGGGCTGTACGAGCAGTACTTC. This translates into CASMLNRGLYEQYF.

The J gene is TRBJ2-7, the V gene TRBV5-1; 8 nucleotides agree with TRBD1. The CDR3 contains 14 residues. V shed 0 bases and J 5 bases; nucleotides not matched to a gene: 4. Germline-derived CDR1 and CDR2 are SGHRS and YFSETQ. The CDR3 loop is CASSLVGQGHEQYF. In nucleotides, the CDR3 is TGCGCCAGCAGCTTGGTTGGACAGGGACACGAGCAGTACTTC.

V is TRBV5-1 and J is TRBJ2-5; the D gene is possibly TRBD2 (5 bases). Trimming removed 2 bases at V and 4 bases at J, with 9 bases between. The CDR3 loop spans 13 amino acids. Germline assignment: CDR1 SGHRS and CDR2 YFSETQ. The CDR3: CASSFSEGETQYF. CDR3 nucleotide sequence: TGCGCCAGCAGCTTTAGTGAGGGAGAGACCCAGTACTTC.

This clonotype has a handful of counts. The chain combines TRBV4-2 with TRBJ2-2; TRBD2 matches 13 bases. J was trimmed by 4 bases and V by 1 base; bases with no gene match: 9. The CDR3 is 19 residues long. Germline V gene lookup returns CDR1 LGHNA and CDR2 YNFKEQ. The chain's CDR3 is CASSQARTSGRRATGELFF. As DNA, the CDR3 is TGTGCCAGCAGCCAAGCTCGGACTAGCGGGAGAAGGGCCACCGGGGAGCTGTTTTTT.

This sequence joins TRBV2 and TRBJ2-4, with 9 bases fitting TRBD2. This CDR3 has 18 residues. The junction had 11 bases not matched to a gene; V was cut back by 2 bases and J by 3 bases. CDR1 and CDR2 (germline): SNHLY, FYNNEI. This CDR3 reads CASSERSSGSIGKNIQYF. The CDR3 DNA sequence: TGTGCCAGCAGTGAAAGGAGTAGCGGGAGTATTGGCAAAAACATTCAGTACTTC.

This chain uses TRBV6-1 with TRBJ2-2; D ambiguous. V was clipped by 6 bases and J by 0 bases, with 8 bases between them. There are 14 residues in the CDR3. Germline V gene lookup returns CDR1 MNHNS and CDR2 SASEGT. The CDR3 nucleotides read TGTGCCAGCAGACCCCGCGCGAACACCGGGGAGCTGTTTTTT. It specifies CASRPRANTGELFF.

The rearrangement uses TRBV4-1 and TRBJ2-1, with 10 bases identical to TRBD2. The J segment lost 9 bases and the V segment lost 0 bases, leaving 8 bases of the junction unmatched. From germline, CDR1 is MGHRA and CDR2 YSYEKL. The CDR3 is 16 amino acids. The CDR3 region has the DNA TGCGCCAGCAGCCAAGATCCCCTAGCGGGAGCGGGTGAGCAGTTCTTC. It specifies CASSQDPLAGAGEQFF.

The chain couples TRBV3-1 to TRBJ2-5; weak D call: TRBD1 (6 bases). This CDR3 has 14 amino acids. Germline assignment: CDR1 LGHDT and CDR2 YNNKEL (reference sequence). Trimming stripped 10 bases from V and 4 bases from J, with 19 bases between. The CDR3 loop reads CATRGAARGETQYF. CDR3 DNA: TGTGCCACTAGAGGGGCTGCCAGGGGAGAGACCCAGTACTTC.

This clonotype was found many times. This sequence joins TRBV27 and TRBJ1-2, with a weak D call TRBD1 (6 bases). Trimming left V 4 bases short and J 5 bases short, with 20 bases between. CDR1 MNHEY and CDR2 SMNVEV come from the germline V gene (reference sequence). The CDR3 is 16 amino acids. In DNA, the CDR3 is TGTGCCAGCAGTTCGTACCGGGACAAAAATCTATATGGCTACACCTTC. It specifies CASSSYRDKNLYGYTF.

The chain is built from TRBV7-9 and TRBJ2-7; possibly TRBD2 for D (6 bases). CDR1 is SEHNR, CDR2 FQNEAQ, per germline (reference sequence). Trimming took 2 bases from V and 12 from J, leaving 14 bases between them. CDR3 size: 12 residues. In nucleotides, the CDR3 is TGTGCCAGCAGCTTAATGGTAGCGGAGTGGTACTTC. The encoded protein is CASSLMVAEWYF.

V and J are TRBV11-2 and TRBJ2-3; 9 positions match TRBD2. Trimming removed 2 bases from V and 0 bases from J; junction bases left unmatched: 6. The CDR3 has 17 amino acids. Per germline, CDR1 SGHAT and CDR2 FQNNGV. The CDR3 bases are TGTGCCAGCAGCTTACATCCGAGCGGGGGGAGCACAGATACGCAGTATTTT. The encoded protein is CASSLHPSGGSTDTQYF. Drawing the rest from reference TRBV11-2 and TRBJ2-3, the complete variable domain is EAGVAQSPRYKIIEKRQSVAFWCNPISGHATLYWYQQILGQGPKLLIQFQNNGVVDDSQLPKDRFSAERLKGVDSTLKIQPAKLEDSAVYLCASSLHPSGGSTDTQYFGPGTRLTVL.

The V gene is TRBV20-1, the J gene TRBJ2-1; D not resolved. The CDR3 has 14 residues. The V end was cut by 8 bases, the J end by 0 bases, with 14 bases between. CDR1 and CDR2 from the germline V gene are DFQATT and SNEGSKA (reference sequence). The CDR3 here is CSSPGPSSYNEQFF. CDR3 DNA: TGCAGTTCCCCCGGCCCGAGCTCCTACAATGAGCAGTTCTTC.

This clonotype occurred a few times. The CDR3 nucleotides read TGTGCCAGCTCACCACCGAGGAGACAGTGGGAAAACATTCAGTACTTC. This encodes CASSPPRRQWENIQYF. V and J are TRBV18 and TRBJ2-4; possible D gene TRBD1, 5 bases. The CDR3 length is 16 residues. V shed 0 bases and J shed 5 bases, with 14 bases lying between them. Germline CDR1 reads KGHSH; CDR2 reads LQKENI.

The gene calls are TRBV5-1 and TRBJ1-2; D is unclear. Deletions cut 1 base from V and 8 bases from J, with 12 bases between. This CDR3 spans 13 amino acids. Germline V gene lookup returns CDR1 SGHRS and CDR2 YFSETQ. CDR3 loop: CASSLLSGWGYTF. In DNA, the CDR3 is TGCGCCAGCAGCTTGCTTTCTGGATGGGGCTACACCTTC.